This TCR beta chain comes out of a study of vaccination effects on CD4 cells after COVID-19. Antigen-specific CD4+ T cells were expanded with viral peptide pools in the ViraFEST assay before sequencing. Following an approximately 11-day culture, CD4+ T cells were purified. SARS-CoV-2 infection was confirmed by PCR in the person between March and December 2020. Each participant was administered two doses of either the BNT162b2 or the mRNA-1273 vaccine. The data were produced by immunoSEQ multiplex PCR, yet TCRdb's version contains in-frame clones alone and is incomplete. The profile shows about 14,000 clones, about two thirds of them singletons. This clone was seen a single time. Its antigen is unidentified. This CDR3 region has 16 residues. Trimming pared 1 base from V and 0 bases from J, leaving 10 bases between. CDR1 and CDR2 (germline): MNHEY, SVGAGI.

This clonotype originated in a human donor who had a prior SARS-CoV-2 infection. Sequences were derived from CD4+ T cells from PBMCs cultured with HCoV-NL63 spike peptides, sampled after COVID-19 vaccination. The rearrangement uses TRBV6-5 and TRBJ2-1, with D hard to call. The CDR3 reads CASSYYGKSSYNEQFF. The CDR3 region has the DNA TGTGCCAGCAGTTACTATGGGAAGAGCTCCTACAATGAGCAGTTCTTC.